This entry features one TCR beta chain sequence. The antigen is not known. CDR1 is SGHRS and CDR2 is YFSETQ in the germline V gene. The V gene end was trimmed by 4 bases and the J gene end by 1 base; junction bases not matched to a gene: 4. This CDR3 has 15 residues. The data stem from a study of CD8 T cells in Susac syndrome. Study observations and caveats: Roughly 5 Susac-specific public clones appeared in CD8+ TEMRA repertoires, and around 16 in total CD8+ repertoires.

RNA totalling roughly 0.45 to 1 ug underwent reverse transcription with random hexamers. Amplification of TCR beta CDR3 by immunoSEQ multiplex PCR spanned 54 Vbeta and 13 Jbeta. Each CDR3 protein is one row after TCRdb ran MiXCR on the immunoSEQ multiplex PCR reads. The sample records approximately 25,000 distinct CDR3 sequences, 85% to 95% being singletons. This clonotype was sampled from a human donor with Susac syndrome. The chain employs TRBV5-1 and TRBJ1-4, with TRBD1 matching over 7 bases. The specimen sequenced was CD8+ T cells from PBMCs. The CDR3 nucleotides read TGCGCCAGCAGCCGCTACAGGGGAACTAATGAAAAACTGTTTTTT. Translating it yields CASSRYRGTNEKLFF.